This T cell receptor beta chain comes out of a study of T-cell reconstitution after alpha-beta-depleted transplantation in children. Preparation of the TCRbeta library was carried out with unique molecular identifiers. MiXCR, applied by TCRdb to the PCR reads, yields one record per CDR3 protein. The sample shows about 350,000 distinct CDR3 sequences, around 15% of them seen only once. Regarding this clonotype: The antigen remains unidentified.

The CDR3 length is 16 residues. Study results and limitations: High day-60 TCRbeta diversity in some patients came from surviving recipient T cells and thymic progenitors.

V and J are TRBV12-3 or TRBV12-4 and TRBJ1-5; no clear D. Material: PBMCs, mostly from graft donor cells, obtained 360 days after TCRalphabeta/CD19-depleted stem cell transplant. The receptor was derived from a male patient aged 2-15 years who had a stem cell transplant for acute lymphoblastic leukemia, so the T cells may come from the graft donor. CDR3 loop: CASSSGGPHSNQPQHF. CDR3 DNA sequence: TGTGCGAGCTCTTCGGGCGGGCCACATAGCAATCAGCCCCAGCATTTT.